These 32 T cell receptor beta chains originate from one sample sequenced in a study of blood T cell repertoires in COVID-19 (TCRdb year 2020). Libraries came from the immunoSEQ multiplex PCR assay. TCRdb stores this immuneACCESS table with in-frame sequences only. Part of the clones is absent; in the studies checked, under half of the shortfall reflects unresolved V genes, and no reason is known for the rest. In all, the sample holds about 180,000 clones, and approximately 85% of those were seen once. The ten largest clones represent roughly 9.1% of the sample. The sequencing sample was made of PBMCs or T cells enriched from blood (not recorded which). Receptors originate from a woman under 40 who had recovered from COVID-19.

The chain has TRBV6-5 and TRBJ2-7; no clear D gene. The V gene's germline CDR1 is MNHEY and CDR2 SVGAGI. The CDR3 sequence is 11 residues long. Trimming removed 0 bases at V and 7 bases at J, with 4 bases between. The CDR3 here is CASSYSREQYF. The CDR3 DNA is TGTGCCAGCAGTTACTCTCGGGAGCAGTACTTC.

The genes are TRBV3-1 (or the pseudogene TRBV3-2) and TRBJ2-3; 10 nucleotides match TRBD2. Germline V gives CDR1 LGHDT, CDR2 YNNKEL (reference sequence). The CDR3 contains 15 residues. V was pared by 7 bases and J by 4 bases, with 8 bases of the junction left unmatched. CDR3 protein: CASTLSLAGADTQYF. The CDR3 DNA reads TGTGCCAGCACCCTATCTCTAGCGGGAGCAGATACGCAGTATTTT.

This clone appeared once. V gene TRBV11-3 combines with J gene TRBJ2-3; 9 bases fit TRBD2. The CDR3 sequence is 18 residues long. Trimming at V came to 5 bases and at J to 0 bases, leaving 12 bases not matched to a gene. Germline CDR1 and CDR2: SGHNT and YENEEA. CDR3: CASSPGGGRVFSTDTQYF. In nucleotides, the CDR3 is TGTGCCAGCAGCCCGGGGGGCGGGAGGGTATTCAGCACAGATACGCAGTATTTT.

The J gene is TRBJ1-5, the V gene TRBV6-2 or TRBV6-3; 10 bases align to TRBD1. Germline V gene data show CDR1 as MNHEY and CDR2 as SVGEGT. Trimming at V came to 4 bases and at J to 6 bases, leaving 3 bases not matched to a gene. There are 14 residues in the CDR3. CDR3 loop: CASSWTGGGQPQHF. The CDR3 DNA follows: TGTGCCAGCAGTTGGACAGGGGGAGGTCAGCCCCAGCATTTT.

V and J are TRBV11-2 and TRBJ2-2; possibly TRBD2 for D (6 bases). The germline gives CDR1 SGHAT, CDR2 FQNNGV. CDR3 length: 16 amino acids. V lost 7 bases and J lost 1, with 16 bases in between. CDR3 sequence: CASTPRGTLNTGELFF. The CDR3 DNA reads TGTGCCAGCACCCCCCGCGGGACCCTGAACACCGGGGAGCTGTTTTTT. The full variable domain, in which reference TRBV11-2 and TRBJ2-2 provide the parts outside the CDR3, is EAGVAQSPRYKIIEKRQSVAFWCNPISGHATLYWYQQILGQGPKLLIQFQNNGVVDDSQLPKDRFSAERLKGVDSTLKIQPAKLEDSAVYLCASTPRGTLNTGELFFGEGSRLTVL.

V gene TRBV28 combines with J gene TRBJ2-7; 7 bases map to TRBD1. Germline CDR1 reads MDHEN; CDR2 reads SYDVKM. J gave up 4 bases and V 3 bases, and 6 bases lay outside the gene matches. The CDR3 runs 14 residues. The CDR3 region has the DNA TGTGCCAGCAGTTTCCGGGACAGTCGGTACGAGCAGTACTTC. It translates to CASSFRDSRYEQYF.

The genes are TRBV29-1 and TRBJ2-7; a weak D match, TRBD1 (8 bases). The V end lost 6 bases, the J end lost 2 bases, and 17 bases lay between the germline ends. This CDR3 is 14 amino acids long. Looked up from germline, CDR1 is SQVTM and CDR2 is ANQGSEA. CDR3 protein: CSVADRAGAYEQYF. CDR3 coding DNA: TGCAGCGTCGCGGACAGGGCGGGAGCCTACGAGCAGTACTTC.

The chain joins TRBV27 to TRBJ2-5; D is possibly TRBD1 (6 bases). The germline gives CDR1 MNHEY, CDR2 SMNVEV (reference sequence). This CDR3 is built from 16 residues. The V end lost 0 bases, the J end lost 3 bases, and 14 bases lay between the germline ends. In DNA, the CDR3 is TGTGCCAGCAGTTTATCGGGGACACTAATCGAAGAGACCCAGTACTTC. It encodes CASSLSGTLIEETQYF.

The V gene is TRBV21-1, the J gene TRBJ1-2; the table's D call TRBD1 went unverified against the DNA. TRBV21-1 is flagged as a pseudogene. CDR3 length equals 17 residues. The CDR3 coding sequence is TGTGCCAGCAGCAGGGGACAGGGTAAAGGACGTGGTGCTGGCTACACCTTC. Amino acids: CASSRGQGKGRGAGYTF.

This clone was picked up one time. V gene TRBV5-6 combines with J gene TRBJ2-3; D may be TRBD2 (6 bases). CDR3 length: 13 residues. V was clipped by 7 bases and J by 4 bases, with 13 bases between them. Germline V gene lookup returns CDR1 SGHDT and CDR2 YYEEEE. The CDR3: CASAVRGSDTQYF. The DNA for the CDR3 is TGTGCCAGCGCGGTGCGGGGCTCAGATACGCAGTATTTT.

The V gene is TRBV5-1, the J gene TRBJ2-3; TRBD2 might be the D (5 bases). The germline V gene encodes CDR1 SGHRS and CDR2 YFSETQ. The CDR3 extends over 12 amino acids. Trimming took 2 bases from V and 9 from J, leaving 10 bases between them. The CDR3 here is CASSLDGVTQYF. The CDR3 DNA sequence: TGCGCCAGCAGCTTAGACGGGGTGACGCAGTATTTT.

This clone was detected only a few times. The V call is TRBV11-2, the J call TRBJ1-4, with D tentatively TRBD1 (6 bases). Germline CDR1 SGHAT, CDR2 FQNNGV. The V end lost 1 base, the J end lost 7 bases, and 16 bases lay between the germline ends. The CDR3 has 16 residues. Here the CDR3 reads CASSLGQVNNREKLFF. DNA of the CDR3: TGTGCCAGCAGCTTAGGACAGGTCAACAATCGTGAAAAACTGTTTTTT.

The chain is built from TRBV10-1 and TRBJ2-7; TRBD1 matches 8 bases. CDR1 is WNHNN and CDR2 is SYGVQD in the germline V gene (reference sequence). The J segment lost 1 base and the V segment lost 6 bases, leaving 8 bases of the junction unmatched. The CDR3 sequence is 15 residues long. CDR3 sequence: CASSRTGQESYEQYF. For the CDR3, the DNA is TGCGCCAGCAGCCGCACGGGACAGGAATCCTACGAGCAGTACTTC.

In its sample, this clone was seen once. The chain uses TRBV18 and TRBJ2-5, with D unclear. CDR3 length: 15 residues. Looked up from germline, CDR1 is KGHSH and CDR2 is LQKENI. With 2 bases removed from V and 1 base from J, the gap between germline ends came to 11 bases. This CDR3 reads CASSPNYGGQETQYF. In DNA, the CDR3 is TGTGCCAGCTCACCAAATTACGGCGGCCAAGAGACCCAGTACTTC.

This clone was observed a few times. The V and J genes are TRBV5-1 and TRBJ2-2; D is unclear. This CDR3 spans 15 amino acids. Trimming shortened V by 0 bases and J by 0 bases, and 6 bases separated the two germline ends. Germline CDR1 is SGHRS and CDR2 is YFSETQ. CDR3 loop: CASSLVRANTGELFF. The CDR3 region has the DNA TGCGCCAGCAGCTTGGTTCGTGCGAACACCGGGGAGCTGTTTTTT.

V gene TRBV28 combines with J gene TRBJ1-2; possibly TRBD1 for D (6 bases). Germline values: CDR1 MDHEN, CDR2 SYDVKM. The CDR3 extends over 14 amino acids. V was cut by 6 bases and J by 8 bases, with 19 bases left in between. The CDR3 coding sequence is TGTGCCAGCAGCCTTACTTCGGGGGGGCGAGGCTACACCTTC. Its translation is CASSLTSGGRGYTF.

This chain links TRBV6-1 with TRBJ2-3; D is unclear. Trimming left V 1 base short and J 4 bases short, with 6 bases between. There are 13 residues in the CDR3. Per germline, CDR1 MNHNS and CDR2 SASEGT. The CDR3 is CASSEVFSDTQYF. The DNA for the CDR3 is TGTGCCAGCAGTGAAGTATTCTCAGATACGCAGTATTTT.

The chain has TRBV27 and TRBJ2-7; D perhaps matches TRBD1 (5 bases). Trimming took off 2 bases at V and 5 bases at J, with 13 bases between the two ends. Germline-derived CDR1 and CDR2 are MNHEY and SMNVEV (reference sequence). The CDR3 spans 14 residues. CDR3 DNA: TGTGCCAGCAGTTTAGTACCTAGGGGAAACGAGCAGTACTTC. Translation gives CASSLVPRGNEQYF.

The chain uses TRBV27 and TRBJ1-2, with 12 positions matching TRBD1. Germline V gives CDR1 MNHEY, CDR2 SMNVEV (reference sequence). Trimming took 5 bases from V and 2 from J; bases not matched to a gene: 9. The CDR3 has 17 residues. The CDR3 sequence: CASSPQGTGGLNYGYTF. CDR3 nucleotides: TGTGCCAGCAGTCCCCAGGGGACAGGGGGCTTGAACTATGGCTACACCTTC.

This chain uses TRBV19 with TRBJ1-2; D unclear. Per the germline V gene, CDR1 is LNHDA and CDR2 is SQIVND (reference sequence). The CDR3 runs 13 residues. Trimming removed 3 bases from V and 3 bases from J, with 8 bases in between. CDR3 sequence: CASSMGGDYGYTF. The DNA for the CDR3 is TGTGCCAGTAGTATGGGAGGAGACTATGGCTACACCTTC.

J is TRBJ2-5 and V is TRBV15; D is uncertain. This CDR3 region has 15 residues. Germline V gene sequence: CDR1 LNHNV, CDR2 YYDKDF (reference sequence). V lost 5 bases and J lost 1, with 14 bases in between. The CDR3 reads CATSDSDRAQETQYF. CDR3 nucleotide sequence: TGTGCCACCAGCGACTCGGATAGAGCCCAAGAGACCCAGTACTTC. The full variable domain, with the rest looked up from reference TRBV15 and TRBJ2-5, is DAMVIQNPRYQVTQFGKPVTLSCSQTLNHNVMYWYQQKSSQAPKLLFHYYDKDFNNEADTPDNFQSRRPNTSFCFLDIRSPGLGDTAMYLCATSDSDRAQETQYFGPGTRLLVL.

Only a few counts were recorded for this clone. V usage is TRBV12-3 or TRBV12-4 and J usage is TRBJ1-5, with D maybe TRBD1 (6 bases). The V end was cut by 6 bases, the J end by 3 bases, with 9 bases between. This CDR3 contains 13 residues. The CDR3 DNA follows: TGTGCCAGCAGGGGACAACCCAATCAGCCCCAGCATTTT. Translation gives CASRGQPNQPQHF.

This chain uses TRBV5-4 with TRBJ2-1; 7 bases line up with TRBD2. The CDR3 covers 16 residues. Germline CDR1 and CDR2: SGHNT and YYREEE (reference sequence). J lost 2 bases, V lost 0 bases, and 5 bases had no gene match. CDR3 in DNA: TGTGCCAGCAGCTTGGGGGCGGGAGTAACCTACAATGAGCAGTTCTTC. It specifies CASSLGAGVTYNEQFF. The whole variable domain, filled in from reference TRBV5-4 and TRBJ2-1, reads ETGVTQSPTHLIKTRGQQVTLRCSSQSGHNTVSWYQQALGQGPQFIFQYYREEENGRGNFPPRFSGLQFPNYSSELNVNALELDDSALYLCASSLGAGVTYNEQFFGPGTRLTVL.

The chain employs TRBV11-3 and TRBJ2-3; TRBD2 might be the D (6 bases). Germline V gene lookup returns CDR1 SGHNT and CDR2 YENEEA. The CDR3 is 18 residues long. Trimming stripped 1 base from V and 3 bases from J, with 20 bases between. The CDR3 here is CASSLVLEWEAVTDTQYF. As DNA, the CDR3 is TGTGCCAGCAGCTTAGTTCTAGAGTGGGAGGCGGTAACAGATACGCAGTATTTT.

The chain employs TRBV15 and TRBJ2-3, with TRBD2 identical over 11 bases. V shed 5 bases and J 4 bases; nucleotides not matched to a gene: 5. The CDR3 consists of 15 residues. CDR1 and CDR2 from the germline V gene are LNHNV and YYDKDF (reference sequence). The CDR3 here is CATSLTSGSSDTQYF. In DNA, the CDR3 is TGTGCCACCAGCCTAACTAGCGGGAGTTCAGATACGCAGTATTTT.

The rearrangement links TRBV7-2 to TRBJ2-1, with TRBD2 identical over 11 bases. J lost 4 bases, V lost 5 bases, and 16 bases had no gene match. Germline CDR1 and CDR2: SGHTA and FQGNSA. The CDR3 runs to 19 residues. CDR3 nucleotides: TGTGCCAGCAGCCCACAGGGAGGTAGCGGGAGGGCCTTGTACAATGAGCAGTTCTTC. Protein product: CASSPQGGSGRALYNEQFF.

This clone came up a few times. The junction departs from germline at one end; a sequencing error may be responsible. Here the CDR3 reads CASSVRDRGGNGYTF. The CDR3 bases are TGTGCTAGCAGCGTCCGGGACAGGGGAGGGAATGGCTACACCTTC. The rearrangement links TRBV7-7 to TRBJ1-2, with 10 bases that match TRBD1. From germline, CDR1 is SSHAT and CDR2 FNYEAQ (reference sequence). CDR3 size: 15 residues. Drawing the rest from reference TRBV7-7 and TRBJ1-2, the complete variable domain is GAGVSQSPRYKVTKRGQDVTLRCDPISSHATLYWYQQALGQGPEFLTYFNYEAQPDKSGLPSDRFSAERPEGSISTLTIQRTEQRDSAMYRCASSVRDRGGNGYTFGSGTRLTVV.

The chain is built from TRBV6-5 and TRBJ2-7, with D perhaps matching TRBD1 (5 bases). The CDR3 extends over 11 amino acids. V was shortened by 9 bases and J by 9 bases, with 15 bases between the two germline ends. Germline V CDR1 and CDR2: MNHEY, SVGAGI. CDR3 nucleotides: TGTGCCAGAAACAACAGGAACGGGCAGTACTTC. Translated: CARNNRNGQYF.

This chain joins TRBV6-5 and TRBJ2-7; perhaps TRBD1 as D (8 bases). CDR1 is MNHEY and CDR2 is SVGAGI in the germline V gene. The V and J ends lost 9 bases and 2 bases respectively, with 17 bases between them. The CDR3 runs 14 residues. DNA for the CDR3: TGTGCCAGTTCTGCGGGGGACAGGACCTACGAGCAGTACTTC. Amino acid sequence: CASSAGDRTYEQYF.

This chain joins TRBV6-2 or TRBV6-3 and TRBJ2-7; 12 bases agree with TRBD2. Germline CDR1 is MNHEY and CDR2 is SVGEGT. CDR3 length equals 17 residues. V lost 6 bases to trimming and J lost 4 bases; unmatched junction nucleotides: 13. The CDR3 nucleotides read TGTGCCAGCAGCCAACTAGCGGGAGGACCCCTTGGTTACGAGCAGTACTTC. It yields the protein CASSQLAGGPLGYEQYF.

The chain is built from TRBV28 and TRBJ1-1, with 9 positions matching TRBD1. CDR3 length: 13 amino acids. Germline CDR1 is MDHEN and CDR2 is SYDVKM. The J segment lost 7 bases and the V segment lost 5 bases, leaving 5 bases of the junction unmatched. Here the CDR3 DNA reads TGTGCCAGCAGTCTGACAGGGGGGAATGAAGCTTTCTTT. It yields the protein CASSLTGGNEAFF.

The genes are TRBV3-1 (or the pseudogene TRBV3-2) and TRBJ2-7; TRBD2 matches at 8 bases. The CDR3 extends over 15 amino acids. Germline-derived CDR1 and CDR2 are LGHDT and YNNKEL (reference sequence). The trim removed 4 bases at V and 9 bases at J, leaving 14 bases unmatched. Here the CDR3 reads CASSPKTSVLSWQYF. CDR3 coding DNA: TGTGCCAGCAGCCCCAAGACTAGCGTACTAAGTTGGCAGTACTTC.